Below are 12 T cell receptor beta chains sequenced from a single sample in a study of blood T cell repertoires in COVID-19. Sequenced by immunoSEQ multiplex PCR; TCRdb stores in-frame clones only, minus some. The sample shows 210,000 or so clones, approximately 84% of them seen only once. Sequenced material: peripheral blood. The receptors originated from a woman aged 70-85 years with active or convalescent COVID-19.

The rearrangement joins TRBV4-2 to TRBJ1-1, with TRBD1 matching over 10 bases. Germline loops: CDR1 LGHNA, CDR2 YNFKEQ. Losses at the gene ends were 1 base for V and 5 bases for J; bases not matched to a gene: 10. CDR3 length equals 17 residues. As DNA, the CDR3 is TGTGCCAGCAGCCAAGCCGGGACAGGGGTTAGGCGGACTGAAGCTTTCTTT. This sequence encodes CASSQAGTGVRRTEAFF.

This chain joins TRBV3-1 (or the pseudogene TRBV3-2) and TRBJ2-1; 9 bases fit TRBD1. The V and J ends lost 7 bases and 4 bases, in that order; junction bases with no gene match: 2. The V gene's germline CDR1 is LGHDT and CDR2 YNNKEL (reference sequence). The CDR3 contains 13 residues. The CDR3 bases are TGTGCCAGCACTGGGACAGGGTACAATGAGCAGTTCTTC. Translating gives CASTGTGYNEQFF.

The genes are TRBV3-1 (or the pseudogene TRBV3-2) and TRBJ1-1; TRBD1 matches 9 bases. This CDR3 is built from 18 residues. V trimming: 4 bases; J trimming: 7 bases; junction bases outside the gene matches: 19. CDR1 and CDR2 (germline): LGHDT, YNNKEL (reference sequence). CDR3 amino acids: CASSPPRGTGGGSVEAFF. The CDR3 DNA sequence: TGTGCCAGCAGCCCCCCAAGGGGAACAGGGGGCGGAAGTGTTGAAGCTTTCTTT.

This chain joins TRBV30 and TRBJ2-7; TRBD2 matches 13 bases. J gave up 12 bases and V 1 base, and 9 bases lay outside the gene matches. This CDR3 is built from 14 residues. Germline CDR1 GTSNPN, CDR2 SVGIG (reference sequence). DNA for the CDR3: TGTGCCTGGAGTGCCCGCGGACTAGCGGGAGAGGGGTACTTC. Protein: CAWSARGLAGEGYF.

The V and J genes are TRBV27 and TRBJ2-5; D is undetermined. The CDR3 extends over 15 amino acids. From germline, CDR1 is MNHEY and CDR2 SMNVEV (reference sequence). V dropped 0 bases and J dropped 4 bases, with 12 bases sitting between them. DNA for the CDR3: TGTGCCAGCAGTTTATCGCCCCACCCCGGAGAGACCCAGTACTTC. This encodes CASSLSPHPGETQYF.

This chain uses TRBV6-1 with TRBJ2-7, with TRBD2 as a possible D gene (6 bases). V lost 3 bases and J 6 bases, leaving 21 bases between the germline ends. Germline CDR1 is MNHNS and CDR2 is SASEGT. The CDR3 runs 16 residues. CDR3 sequence: CASSDAGVRVGGEQYF. As DNA, the CDR3 is TGTGCCAGCAGTGACGCTGGGGTTCGCGTCGGGGGCGAGCAGTACTTC.

The V call is TRBV11-2, the J call TRBJ2-4, with D possibly being TRBD2 (5 bases). This CDR3 is 18 amino acids long. V shed 2 bases and J shed 0 bases, with 17 bases lying between them. Germline CDR1 and CDR2: SGHAT and FQNNGV. CDR3 in amino acids: CASSLSGTQWLAKNIQYF. The CDR3 nucleotides read TGTGCCAGCAGCTTATCGGGAACGCAGTGGCTAGCCAAAAACATTCAGTACTTC.

The V gene is TRBV6-5, the J gene TRBJ1-5, with D perhaps TRBD1 (6 bases). The CDR3 length is 12 residues. CDR1 and CDR2 (germline): MNHEY, SVGAGI. V was clipped by 5 bases and J by 7 bases, with 9 bases between them. The CDR3 coding sequence is TGTGCCAGCAGTAGGGGGGGACAGCCCCAGCATTTT. This encodes CASSRGGQPQHF.

V usage is TRBV2 and J usage is TRBJ2-5; 8 bases agree with TRBD2. CDR1 SNHLY and CDR2 FYNNEI come from the germline V gene. The CDR3 totals 14 residues. V trimming: 11 bases; J trimming: 7 bases; junction bases outside the gene matches: 15. This CDR3 reads CAGHSGTSLPTQYF. CDR3 DNA sequence: TGTGCCGGACACTCCGGGACTAGTCTTCCGACCCAGTACTTC.

This rearrangement joins TRBV5-1 to TRBJ2-2; TRBD2 matches at 7 bases. Germline trimming cut 4 bases from V and 5 bases from J; bases unmatched to any gene: 17. Germline V lookup: CDR1 SGHRS, CDR2 YFSETQ. This CDR3 is built from 18 residues. The CDR3 loop reads CASSPPGGTMGSTGELFF. The CDR3 DNA is TGCGCCAGCAGCCCCCCTGGGGGGACTATGGGCAGTACCGGGGAGCTGTTTTTT.

The chain carries TRBV4-1 and TRBJ2-3; 9 nucleotides match TRBD2. The V and J ends lost 3 bases and 4 bases, in that order; junction bases with no gene match: 8. CDR1 is MGHRA, CDR2 YSYEKL, per germline. This CDR3 region has 16 residues. The CDR3 bases are TGCGCCAGCAGCCAGACAGGGACTAGCCTACCAGATACGCAGTATTTT. This encodes CASSQTGTSLPDTQYF.

The chain uses TRBV7-9 and TRBJ2-7; 9 positions match TRBD2. Germline CDR1 SEHNR, CDR2 FQNEAQ (reference sequence). The V segment lost 6 bases and the J segment 3 bases; nucleotides outside the gene matches: 6. The CDR3 is made up of 14 amino acids. This CDR3 is CASRIAGEGYEQYF. CDR3 coding DNA: TGTGCCAGCAGGATAGCGGGAGAAGGCTACGAGCAGTACTTC.